This paragraph covers one T cell receptor beta chain sequence. Germline V lookup: CDR1 KGHSH, CDR2 LQKENI. The V and J ends lost 3 bases and 2 bases respectively, with 16 bases between them. CDR3 length: 17 amino acids. This entry comes from a study of technical replicates of blood from several donors. The protocol was immunoSEQ multiplex PCR, while the TCRdb copy is restricted to in-frame clones and leaves out a portion. The repertoire holds about 68,000 clones, with 95% to 98% as singletons. The genes are TRBV18 and TRBJ2-2; the D gene is possibly TRBD2 (6 bases). What was sequenced was T cells isolated from PBMCs. The sequence came from a human donor in good health. This CDR3 is CASSPPAGTLNTGELFF. CDR3 in DNA: TGTGCCAGCTCACCTCCGGCCGGGACTTTAAACACCGGGGAGCTGTTTTTT. Full variable domain (outside the CDR3, taken from reference TRBV18 and TRBJ2-2): NAGVMQNPRHLVRRRGQEARLRCSPMKGHSHVYWYRQLPEEGLKFMVYLQKENIIDESGMPKERFSAEFPKEGPSILRIQQVVRGDSAAYFCASSPPAGTLNTGELFFGEGSRLTVL.